What follows are 20 T cell receptor beta chains derived from one specimen sequenced in a study of blood T cell repertoires in COVID-19. Produced via immunoSEQ multiplex PCR; TCRdb's table is partial and in-frame only. The table has fewer than 120,000 clones, around 90% seen once. Sequencing was done on a sample of peripheral blood. The receptor source for this set is a human donor in a cohort sampled during active COVID-19.

V gene TRBV6-4 combines with J gene TRBJ2-2; the match to TRBD2 covers 13 bases. The junction had 0 bases not matched to a gene; V was cut back by 2 bases and J by 3 bases. The CDR3 sequence is 16 residues long. CDR1 MRHNA and CDR2 SNTAGT come from the germline V gene. The CDR3 region is CASSDGLAGDTGELFF. In nucleotides, the CDR3 is TGTGCCAGCAGTGACGGACTAGCGGGAGACACCGGGGAGCTGTTTTTT.

The rearrangement uses TRBV6-5 and TRBJ2-6; no clear D gene. The CDR3 sequence is 15 residues long. V was cut by 8 bases and J by 2 bases, with 13 bases left in between. CDR1 MNHEY and CDR2 SVGAGI come from the germline V gene. CDR3 residues: CASEIGPAGANVLTF. Here the CDR3 DNA reads TGTGCCAGCGAGATTGGGCCCGCTGGGGCCAACGTCCTGACTTTC.

J is TRBJ2-1 and V is TRBV18; TRBD2 is a possible D gene (5 bases). Germline-derived CDR1 and CDR2 are KGHSH and LQKENI. The CDR3 totals 17 residues. The V end was cut by 0 bases, the J end by 4 bases, with 16 bases between. As DNA, the CDR3 is TGTGCCAGCTCACCACCCGCTACATTCGGGAAGTACAATGAGCAGTTCTTC. As protein: CASSPPATFGKYNEQFF.

The chain couples TRBV7-9 to TRBJ2-2; the D is unclear. The CDR3 consists of 13 residues. Between the trimmed V and J ends, which lost 6 bases and 6 bases, there was a span of 11 bases. CDR1 and CDR2 (germline): SEHNR, FQNEAQ (reference sequence). CDR3 coding DNA: TGTGCCAGCAGGGGCAGCAGATCCGGGGAGCTGTTTTTT. Translated: CASRGSRSGELFF.

The V call is TRBV9, the J call TRBJ2-1, with D possibly TRBD2 on 7 matching bases. Trimming took off 7 bases at V and 8 bases at J, with 22 bases between the two ends. The length of the CDR3 is 15 residues. Germline V gene sequence: CDR1 SGDLS, CDR2 YYNGEE. Here the CDR3 reads CASSTGGGYRDEQFF. As DNA, the CDR3 is TGTGCCAGCTCAACGGGGGGCGGCTATCGGGATGAGCAGTTCTTC. Based on the CDR3 plus reference TRBV9 and TRBJ2-1, the full variable domain is DSGVTQTPKHLITATGQRVTLRCSPRSGDLSVYWYQQSLDQGLQFLIQYYNGEERAKGNILERFSAQQFPDLHSELNLSSLELGDSALYFCASSTGGGYRDEQFFGPGTRLTVL.

The rearrangement uses TRBV7-2 and TRBJ1-1, with 7 bases fitting TRBD1. CDR1 and CDR2 (germline): SGHTA, FQGNSA. The J segment lost 8 bases and the V segment lost 3 bases, leaving 9 bases of the junction unmatched. This CDR3 contains 14 residues. CDR3: CASSLRLLGQEAFF. The DNA of the CDR3 is TGTGCCAGCAGCTTGCGGCTATTGGGACAGGAAGCTTTCTTT.

This clone was observed a few times. The V and J genes are TRBV3-1 (or the pseudogene TRBV3-2) and TRBJ1-3, with 7 bases identical to TRBD1. Germline trimming cut 4 bases from V and 4 bases from J; bases unmatched to any gene: 10. Germline CDR1 is LGHDT and CDR2 is YNNKEL (reference sequence). The CDR3 length is 16 residues. The CDR3 DNA sequence: TGTGCCAGCAGCCGTAACCGACAGGGTTCCGGAAACACCATATATTTT. This translates into CASSRNRQGSGNTIYF.

This rearrangement joins TRBV5-1 to TRBJ2-7, with TRBD2 matching over 7 bases. Germline V gives CDR1 SGHRS, CDR2 YFSETQ. V lost 3 bases, J lost 3 bases, and 6 bases stayed unmatched. The CDR3 has 14 residues. The CDR3 DNA reads as TGCGCCAGCAGCTCTGGGGGGGTAGTCTACGAGCAGTACTTC. This sequence encodes CASSSGGVVYEQYF.

This chain's CDR3 is CASSDRGQGTEAFF. As DNA, the CDR3 is TGTGCCAGCAGCGACAGGGGGCAGGGGACTGAAGCTTTCTTT. The rearrangement joins TRBV6-5 to TRBJ1-1, with 10 bases lining up with TRBD1. The V and J ends lost 6 bases and 5 bases, in that order; junction bases with no gene match: 6. This CDR3 has 14 residues. Germline V gives CDR1 MNHEY, CDR2 SVGAGI.

The rearrangement joins TRBV5-1 to TRBJ2-2; D not certain. The CDR3 has 15 amino acids. Trimming cost V 0 bases and J 5 bases, with 11 bases left between them. CDR1 SGHRS and CDR2 YFSETQ come from the germline V gene. The CDR3 coding sequence is TGCGCCAGCAGCTTGGCCACGAGAAGAACCGGGGAGCTGTTTTTT. As protein: CASSLATRRTGELFF. The whole variable domain, remainder taken from reference TRBV5-1 and TRBJ2-2, is KAGVTQTPRYLIKTRGQQVTLSCSPISGHRSVSWYQQTPGQGLQFLFEYFSETQRNKGNFPGRFSGRQFSNSRSEMNVSTLELGDSALYLCASSLATRRTGELFFGEGSRLTVL.

The gene calls are TRBV19 and TRBJ2-1; 7 nucleotides line up with TRBD1. Germline V gene lookup returns CDR1 LNHDA and CDR2 SQIVND (reference sequence). V was clipped by 7 bases and J by 2 bases; unmatched bases: 8. This CDR3 has 15 residues. CDR3 in amino acids: CASTKEQGTYNEQFF. CDR3 sequence (DNA): TGTGCCAGTACCAAAGAACAGGGGACCTACAATGAGCAGTTCTTC.

CDR3 in amino acids: CASSSQGSQPQHF. CDR3 nucleotide sequence: TGTGCCAGCAGCTCACAGGGAAGTCAGCCCCAGCATTTT. The rearrangement joins TRBV7-9 to TRBJ1-5; possibly TRBD1 for D (6 bases). Germline CDR1 and CDR2: SEHNR and FQNEAQ (reference sequence). CDR3 length equals 13 residues. V dropped 4 bases and J dropped 6 bases, with 10 bases sitting between them.

In its sample, this clone was seen once. The chain employs TRBV7-9 and TRBJ2-5, with TRBD2 matching 12 bases. CDR1 SEHNR and CDR2 FQNEAQ come from the germline V gene (reference sequence). V shed 0 bases, J shed 3 bases, and the junction held 5 bases outside the gene matches. There are 17 residues in the CDR3. CDR3 in amino acids: CASSLALGLAGEETQYF. CDR3 DNA sequence: TGTGCCAGCAGCTTAGCGCTGGGACTAGCGGGCGAAGAGACCCAGTACTTC.

This sequence joins TRBV10-1 and TRBJ2-7; weak D call: TRBD1 (5 bases). The V gene lost 2 bases and the J gene lost 3 bases, with 8 bases spanning the gap. The CDR3 is made up of 13 amino acids. CDR1 is WNHNN and CDR2 is SYGVQD in the germline V gene (reference sequence). The CDR3 DNA reads TGCGCCAGCAGTGAGGGGGCCAGCTACGAGCAGTACTTC. As protein: CASSEGASYEQYF.

This sequence joins TRBV7-9 and TRBJ2-1; 7 bases are shared with TRBD1. With 1 base clipped from V and 3 bases from J, the junction kept 0 bases outside the gene matches. This CDR3 contains 14 residues. Germline V gene lookup returns CDR1 SEHNR and CDR2 FQNEAQ (reference sequence). The CDR3, as DNA: TGTGCCAGCAGCTTAGGACAGGGCTACAATGAGCAGTTCTTC. Encoded protein: CASSLGQGYNEQFF.

The chain is built from TRBV12-3 or TRBV12-4 and TRBJ2-7; maybe TRBD2 (6 bases). Between the trimmed V and J ends, which lost 5 bases and 4 bases, there was a span of 12 bases. The CDR3 loop spans 13 amino acids. CDR3 nucleotide sequence: TGTGCCAGCAGTCGGGACTCGGGGTACGAGCAGTACTTC. It codes for CASSRDSGYEQYF.

About this clone: The sample has other DNA sequences that encode this CDR3 too. CDR3 coding DNA: TGTGCCAGCAGTTTAAGCCAGGGGAGCTATGGCTACACCTTC. It is translated as CASSLSQGSYGYTF. This chain connects TRBV28 to TRBJ1-2; D perhaps matches TRBD1 (6 bases). Trimming left V 2 bases short and J 4 bases short, with 11 bases between. Germline CDR1 MDHEN, CDR2 SYDVKM. The CDR3 loop spans 14 amino acids.

This sequence joins TRBV9 and TRBJ2-1; possibly TRBD2 for D (6 bases). The V gene lost 0 bases and the J gene lost 0 bases, with 16 bases spanning the gap. Looked up from germline, CDR1 is SGDLS and CDR2 is YYNGEE. The CDR3 has 18 residues. The CDR3 is CASSVVPTSSSSYNEQFF. The CDR3 DNA sequence: TGTGCCAGCAGCGTAGTCCCCACTAGCTCGAGCTCCTACAATGAGCAGTTCTTC.

This sequence joins TRBV4-3 and TRBJ2-3; the D is unclear. The germline gives CDR1 LGHNA, CDR2 YSLEER. CDR3 length: 12 amino acids. The V and J ends lost 6 bases and 1 base respectively, with 5 bases between them. CDR3 DNA sequence: TGCGCCAGCAGTTTAGGCACAGATACGCAGTATTTT. Translating gives CASSLGTDTQYF.

The chain employs TRBV4-1 and TRBJ1-5; TRBD1 agrees at 11 bases. Per germline, CDR1 MGHRA and CDR2 YSYEKL. This CDR3 has 17 amino acids. J lost 4 bases, V lost 2 bases, and 7 bases had no gene match. The CDR3 spells CASSQPHGQGANQPQHF. The DNA for the CDR3 is TGCGCCAGCAGCCAACCACACGGACAGGGGGCGAATCAGCCCCAGCATTTT.